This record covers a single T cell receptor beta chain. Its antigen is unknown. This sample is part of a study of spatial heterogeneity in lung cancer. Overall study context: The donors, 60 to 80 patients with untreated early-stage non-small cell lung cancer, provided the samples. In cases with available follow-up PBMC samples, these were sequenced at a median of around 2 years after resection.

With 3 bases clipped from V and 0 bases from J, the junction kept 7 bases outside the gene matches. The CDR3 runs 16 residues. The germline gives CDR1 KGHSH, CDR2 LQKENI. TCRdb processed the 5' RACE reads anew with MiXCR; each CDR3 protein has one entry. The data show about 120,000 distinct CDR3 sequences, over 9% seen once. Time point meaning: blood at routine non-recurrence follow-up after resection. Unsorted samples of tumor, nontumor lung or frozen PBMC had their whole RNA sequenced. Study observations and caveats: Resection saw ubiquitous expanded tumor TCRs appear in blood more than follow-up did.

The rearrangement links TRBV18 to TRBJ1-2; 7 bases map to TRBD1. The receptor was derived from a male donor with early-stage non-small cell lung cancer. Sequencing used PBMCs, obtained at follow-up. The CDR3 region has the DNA TGTGCCAGCTCACCTCTGGGACAGAGGACTAACTATGGCTACACCTTC. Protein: CASSPLGQRTNYGYTF.